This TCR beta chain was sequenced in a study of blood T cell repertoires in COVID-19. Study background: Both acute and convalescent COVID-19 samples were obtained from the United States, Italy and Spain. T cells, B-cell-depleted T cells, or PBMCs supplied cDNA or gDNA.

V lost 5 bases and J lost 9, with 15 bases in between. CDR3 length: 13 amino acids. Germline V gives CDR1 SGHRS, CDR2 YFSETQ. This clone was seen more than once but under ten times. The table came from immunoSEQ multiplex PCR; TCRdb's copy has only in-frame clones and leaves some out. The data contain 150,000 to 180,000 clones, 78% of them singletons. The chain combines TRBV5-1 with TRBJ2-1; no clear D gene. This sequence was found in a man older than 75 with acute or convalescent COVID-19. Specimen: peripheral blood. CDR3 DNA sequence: TGCGCCAGCAGTACGTACCAACCCGGTGAGCAGTTCTTC. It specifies CASSTYQPGEQFF. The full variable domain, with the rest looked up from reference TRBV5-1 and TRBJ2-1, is KAGVTQTPRYLIKTRGQQVTLSCSPISGHRSVSWYQQTPGQGLQFLFEYFSETQRNKGNFPGRFSGRQFSNSRSEMNVSTLELGDSALYLCASSTYQPGEQFFGPGTRLTVL.